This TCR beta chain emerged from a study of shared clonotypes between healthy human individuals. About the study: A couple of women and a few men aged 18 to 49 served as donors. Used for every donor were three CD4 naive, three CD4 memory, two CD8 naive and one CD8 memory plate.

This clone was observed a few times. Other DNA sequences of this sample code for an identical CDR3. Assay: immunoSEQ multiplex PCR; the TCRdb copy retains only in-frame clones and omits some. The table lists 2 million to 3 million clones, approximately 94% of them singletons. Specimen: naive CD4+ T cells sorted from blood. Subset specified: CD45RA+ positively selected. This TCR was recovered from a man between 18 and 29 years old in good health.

The CDR3: CASSFRGTEAFF. Here the CDR3 DNA reads TGTGCCAGCAGCTTCAGGGGAACTGAAGCTTTCTTT. The J gene is TRBJ1-1, the V gene TRBV6-5; TRBD1 is a possible D gene (6 bases). V lost 6 bases and J 5 bases, leaving 10 bases between the germline ends. There are 12 residues in the CDR3. Germline V lookup: CDR1 MNHEY, CDR2 SVGAGI.